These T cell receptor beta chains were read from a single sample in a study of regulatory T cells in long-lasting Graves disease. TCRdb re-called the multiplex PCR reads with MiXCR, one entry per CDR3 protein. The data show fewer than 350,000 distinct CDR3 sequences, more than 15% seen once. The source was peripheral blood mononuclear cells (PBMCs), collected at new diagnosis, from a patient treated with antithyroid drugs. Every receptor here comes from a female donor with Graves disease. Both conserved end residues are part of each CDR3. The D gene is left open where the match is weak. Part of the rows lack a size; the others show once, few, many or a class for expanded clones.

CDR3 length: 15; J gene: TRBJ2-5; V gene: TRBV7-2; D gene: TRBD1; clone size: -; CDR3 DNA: TGTGCCAGCAGCTGGGGGACAGGGGTAAAAGAGACCCAGTACTTC; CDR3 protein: CASSWGTGVKETQYF
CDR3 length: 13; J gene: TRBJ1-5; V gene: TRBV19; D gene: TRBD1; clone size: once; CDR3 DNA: TGTGCCACTTCCGGGACAGGGGAACAGCCCCAGCATTTT; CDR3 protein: CATSGTGEQPQHF
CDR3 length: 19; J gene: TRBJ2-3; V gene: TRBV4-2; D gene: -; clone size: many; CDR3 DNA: TGTGCCAGCAGCCACCGTAAGGGGTCTCCCGGGGTGAGCACAGATACGCAGTATTTT; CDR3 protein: CASSHRKGSPGVSTDTQYF
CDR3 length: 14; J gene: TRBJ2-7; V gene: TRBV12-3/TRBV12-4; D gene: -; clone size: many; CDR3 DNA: TGTGCCAGCAGTTTATCCGGGTTTCGCTACGAGCAGTACTTC; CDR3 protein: CASSLSGFRYEQYF
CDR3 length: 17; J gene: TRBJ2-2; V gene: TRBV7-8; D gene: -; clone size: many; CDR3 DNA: TGTGCCAGCAGCTTAGGGGGGTTAACGACGAACACCGGGGAGCTGTTTTTT; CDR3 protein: CASSLGGLTTNTGELFF
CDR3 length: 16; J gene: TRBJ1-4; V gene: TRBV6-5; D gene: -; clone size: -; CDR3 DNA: TGTGCCAGCAGTTACCCAGGTGGGCTCCAGAGGGGCGAACTGTTTTTT; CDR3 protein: CASSYPGGLQRGELFF
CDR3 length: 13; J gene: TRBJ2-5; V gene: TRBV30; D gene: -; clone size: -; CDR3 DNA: TGTGCCTGGAGTGTTGTGGTAAAAGAGACCCAGTACTTC; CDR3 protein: CAWSVVVKETQYF
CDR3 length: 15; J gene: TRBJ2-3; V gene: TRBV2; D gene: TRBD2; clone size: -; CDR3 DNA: TGTGCCAGCAGCTTCTCGTTACCTAGCGGGAAGACGCAGTATTTT; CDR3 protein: CASSFSLPSGKTQYF
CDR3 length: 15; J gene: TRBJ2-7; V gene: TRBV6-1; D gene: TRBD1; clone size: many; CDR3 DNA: TGTGCCAGCAGCAACCCGACAGGGGGCAGTTACGAGCAGTACTTC; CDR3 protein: CASSNPTGGSYEQYF
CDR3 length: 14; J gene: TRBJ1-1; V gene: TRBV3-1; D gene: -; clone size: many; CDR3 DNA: TGTGCCAGCAGCCACATGGGAGAGAGCACTGAAGCTTTCTTT; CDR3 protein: CASSHMGESTEAFF
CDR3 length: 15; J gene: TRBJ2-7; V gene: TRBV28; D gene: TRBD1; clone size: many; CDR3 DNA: TGTGCCAGCAGTTTCGGGTCAGCAGGGGGCTCCGAGCAGTACTTC; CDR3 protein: CASSFGSAGGSEQYF
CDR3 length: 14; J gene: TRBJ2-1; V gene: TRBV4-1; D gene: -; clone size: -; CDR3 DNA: TGCGCCAGCAGCCAATTGGCAGGGAGCAATGAGCAGTTCTTC; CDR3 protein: CASSQLAGSNEQFF
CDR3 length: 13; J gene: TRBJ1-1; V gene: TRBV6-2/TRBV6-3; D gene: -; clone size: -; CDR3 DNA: TGTGCCAGCTTTTATGGGGAGAACACTGAAGCTTTCTTT; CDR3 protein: CASFYGENTEAFF
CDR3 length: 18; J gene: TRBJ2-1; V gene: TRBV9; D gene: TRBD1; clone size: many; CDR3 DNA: TGTGCCAGCAGCCATAGTCCTTTGTCCGGGACAGGGGGCAATGAGCAGTTCTTC; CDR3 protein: CASSHSPLSGTGGNEQFF
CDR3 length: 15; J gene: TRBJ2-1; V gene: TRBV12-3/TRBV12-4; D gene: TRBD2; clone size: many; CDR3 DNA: TGTGCCAGCAGTTTATATAGCGGGGCGTACAATGAGCAGTTCTTC; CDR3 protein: CASSLYSGAYNEQFF
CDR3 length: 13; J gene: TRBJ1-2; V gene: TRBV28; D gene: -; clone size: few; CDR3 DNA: TGTGCCAGCAGTTTAATACAGAACTATGGCTACACCTTC; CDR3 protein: CASSLIQNYGYTF
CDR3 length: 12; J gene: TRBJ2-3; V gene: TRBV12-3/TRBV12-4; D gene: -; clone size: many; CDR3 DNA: TGTGCCAGCGGGGAGGTTGCAGATACGCAGTATTTT; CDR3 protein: CASGEVADTQYF
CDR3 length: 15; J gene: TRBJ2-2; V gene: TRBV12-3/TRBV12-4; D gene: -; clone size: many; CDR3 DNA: TGTGCCAGCAGTTTGGTACCGGGAAACACCGGGGAGCTGTTTTTT; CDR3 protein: CASSLVPGNTGELFF
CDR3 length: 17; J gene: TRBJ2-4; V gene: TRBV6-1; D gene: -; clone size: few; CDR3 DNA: TGTGCCAGCAGTGAAGCGCTTCAGGCCTTTGCCAAAAACATTCAGTACTTC; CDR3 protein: CASSEALQAFAKNIQYF
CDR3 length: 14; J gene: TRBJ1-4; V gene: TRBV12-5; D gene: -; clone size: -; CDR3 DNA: TGTGCTAGTGGTTTGGGGGTCGGGAATGAAAAACTGTTTTTT; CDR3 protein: CASGLGVGNEKLFF
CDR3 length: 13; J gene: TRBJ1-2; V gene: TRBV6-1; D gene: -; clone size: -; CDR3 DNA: TGTGCCGGCAGTGAATCAATTAACTATGGCTACACCTTC; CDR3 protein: CAGSESINYGYTF
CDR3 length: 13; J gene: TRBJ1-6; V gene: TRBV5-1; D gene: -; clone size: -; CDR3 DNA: TGCGCCAGCAGCTTGGTTGGGTTATCACCCCTCCACTTT; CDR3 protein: CASSLVGLSPLHF
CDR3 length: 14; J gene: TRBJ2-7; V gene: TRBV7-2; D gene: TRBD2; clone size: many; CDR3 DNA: TGTGCCAGCAGTCGGACTAGCGGGACGAACGAGCAGTACTTC; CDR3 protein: CASSRTSGTNEQYF
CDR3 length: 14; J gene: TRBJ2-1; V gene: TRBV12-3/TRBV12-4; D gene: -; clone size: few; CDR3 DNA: TGTGCCAGCAGTTTCCAGGGGCCGGGCAATGAGCAGTTCTTC; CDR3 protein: CASSFQGPGNEQFF
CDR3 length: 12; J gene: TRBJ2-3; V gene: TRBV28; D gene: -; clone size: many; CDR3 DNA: TGTGCCACCACCTTACTAGGGCCCCCGCAGTATTTT; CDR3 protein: CATTLLGPPQYF
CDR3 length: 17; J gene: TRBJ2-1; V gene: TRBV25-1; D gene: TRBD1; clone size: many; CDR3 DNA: TGTGCCAGCAGTGAATATGGGGGGTCGCAGGGGGCCCGGGAGCAGTTCTTC; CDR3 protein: CASSEYGGSQGAREQFF
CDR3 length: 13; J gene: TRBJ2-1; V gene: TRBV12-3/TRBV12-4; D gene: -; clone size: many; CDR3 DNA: TGTGCCAGCACGGGACCATTGGCAGTTGAGCAGTTCTTC; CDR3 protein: CASTGPLAVEQFF
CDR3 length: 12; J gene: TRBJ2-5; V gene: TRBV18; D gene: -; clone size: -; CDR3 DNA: TGTGCCAGCTCACCACGGACAGAGACCCAGTACTTC; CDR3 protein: CASSPRTETQYF
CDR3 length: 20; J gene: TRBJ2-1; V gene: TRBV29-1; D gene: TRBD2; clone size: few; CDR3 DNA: TGCAGCGTTCGTGATGAAGCGGGAGGCTTCAAAGATCAAACCTACAATGAGCAGTTCTTC; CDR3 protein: CSVRDEAGGFKDQTYNEQFF
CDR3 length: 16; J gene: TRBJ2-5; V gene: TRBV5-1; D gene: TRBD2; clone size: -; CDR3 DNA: TGCGCCAGCAGCTTGGGACTAGCGGGCCACCAAGAGACCCAGTACTTC; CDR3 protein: CASSLGLAGHQETQYF
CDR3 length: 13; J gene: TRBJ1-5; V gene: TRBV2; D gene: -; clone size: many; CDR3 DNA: TGTGCCAGCAGTGAAGCGGAAGCTCAGCCCCAGCATTTT; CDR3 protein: CASSEAEAQPQHF
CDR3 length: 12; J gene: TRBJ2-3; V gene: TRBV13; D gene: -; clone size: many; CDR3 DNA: TGTGCCAGCAGCTTAGTCCAGGGAACGCAGTATTTT; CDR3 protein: CASSLVQGTQYF
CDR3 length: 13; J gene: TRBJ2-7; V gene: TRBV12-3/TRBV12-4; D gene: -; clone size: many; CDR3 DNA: TGTGCCAGCAGTCGGACGGTGCTGTACGAGCAGTACTTC; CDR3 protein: CASSRTVLYEQYF
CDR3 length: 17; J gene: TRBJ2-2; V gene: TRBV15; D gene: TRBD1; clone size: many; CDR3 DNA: TGTGCCACCAGCAGAGATCAGGGGGCGCGGGGCACCGGGGAGCTGTTTTTT; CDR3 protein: CATSRDQGARGTGELFF
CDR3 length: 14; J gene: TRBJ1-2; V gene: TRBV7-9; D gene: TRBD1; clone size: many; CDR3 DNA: TGTGCCAGCAGCCCGACGGGACAGAACTATGGCTACACCTTC; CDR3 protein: CASSPTGQNYGYTF
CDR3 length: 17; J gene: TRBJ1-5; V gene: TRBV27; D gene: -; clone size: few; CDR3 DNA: TGTGCCAGCAGTTTCGTTGGGGGGGAGGCTAACCTAGGGGCCCAGCATTTT; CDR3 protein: CASSFVGGEANLGAQHF
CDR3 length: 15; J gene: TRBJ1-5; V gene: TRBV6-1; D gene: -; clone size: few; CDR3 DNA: TGTGCCAGCAGTGTTACTAGGACAGCTCTTCAGCCCCAGCATTTT; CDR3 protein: CASSVTRTALQPQHF
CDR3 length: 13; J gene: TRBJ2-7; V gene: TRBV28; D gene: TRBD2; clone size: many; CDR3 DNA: TGTGCCAGCGTTAGCGGGAACTCCTACGAGCAGTACTTC; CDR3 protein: CASVSGNSYEQYF
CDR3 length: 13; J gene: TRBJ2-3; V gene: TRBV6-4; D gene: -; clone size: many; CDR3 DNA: TGTGCCAGCAGTGCAGGGAGCACAGATACGCAGTATTTT; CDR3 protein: CASSAGSTDTQYF
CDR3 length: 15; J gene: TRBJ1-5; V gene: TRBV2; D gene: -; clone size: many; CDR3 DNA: TGTGCCAGCAGATCGGGGTGGCCGAACAATCAGCCCCAGCATTTT; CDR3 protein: CASRSGWPNNQPQHF
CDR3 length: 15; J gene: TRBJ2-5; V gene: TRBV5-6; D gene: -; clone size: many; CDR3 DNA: TGTGCCAGCAGCTTGCTTGCGGGGACCCAAGAGACCCAGTACTTC; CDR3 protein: CASSLLAGTQETQYF
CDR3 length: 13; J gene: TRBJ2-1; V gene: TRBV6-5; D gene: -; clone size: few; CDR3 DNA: TGTGCCAGCAGTTACTCTGGGGGATATGAGCAGTTCTTC; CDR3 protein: CASSYSGGYEQFF
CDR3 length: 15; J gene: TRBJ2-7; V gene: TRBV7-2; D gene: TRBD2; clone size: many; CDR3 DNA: TGTGCCAGCAGCTTAACTAGCGGGAGATCTACCGAGCAGTACTTC; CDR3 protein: CASSLTSGRSTEQYF
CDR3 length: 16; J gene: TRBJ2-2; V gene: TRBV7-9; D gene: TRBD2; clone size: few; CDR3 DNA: TGTGCCAGCAGCTTAGAAACTAGCGGGGACACCGGGGAGCTGTTTTTT; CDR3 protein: CASSLETSGDTGELFF
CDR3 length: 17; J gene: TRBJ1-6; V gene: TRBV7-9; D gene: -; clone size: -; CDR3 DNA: TGTGCCAGCAGCTTTTACAGCGAGACAGGTCCAAATTCACCCCTCCACTTT; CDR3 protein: CASSFYSETGPNSPLHF
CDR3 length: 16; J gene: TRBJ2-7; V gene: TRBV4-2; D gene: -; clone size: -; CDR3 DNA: TGTGCCAGCAGCCAAGTCACAGGTGGTGGGGCCTACGAGCAGTACTTC; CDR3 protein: CASSQVTGGGAYEQYF
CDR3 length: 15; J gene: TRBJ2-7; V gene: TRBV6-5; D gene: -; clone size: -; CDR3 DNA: TGTGCCAGCAGTTACTCGGGTCTGAACTCCTACGAGCAGTACTTC; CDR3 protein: CASSYSGLNSYEQYF
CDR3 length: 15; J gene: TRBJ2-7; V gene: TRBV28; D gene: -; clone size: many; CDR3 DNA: TGTGCCAGCAGTTTAACGGCCTCAGGGACCTACGAGCAGTACTTC; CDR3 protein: CASSLTASGTYEQYF
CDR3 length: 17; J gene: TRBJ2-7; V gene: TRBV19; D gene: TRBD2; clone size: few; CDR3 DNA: TGTGCCAGTAGTATTCAAAACTCCGGGACTAGTACCTACGAGCAGTACTTC; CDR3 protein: CASSIQNSGTSTYEQYF
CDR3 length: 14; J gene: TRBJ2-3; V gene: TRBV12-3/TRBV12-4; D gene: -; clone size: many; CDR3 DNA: TGTGCCAGCAGTTTCAGCGGCCACACAGATACGCAGTATTTT; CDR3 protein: CASSFSGHTDTQYF
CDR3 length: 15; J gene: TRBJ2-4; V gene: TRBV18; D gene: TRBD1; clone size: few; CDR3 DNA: TGTGCCAGCTCACAAGGACAGGGGTACAAAAACATTCAGTACTTC; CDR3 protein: CASSQGQGYKNIQYF
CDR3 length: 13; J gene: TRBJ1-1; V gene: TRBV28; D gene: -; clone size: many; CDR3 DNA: TGTGCCAGCAGTTTGGGGCGGCGCACTGAAGCTTTCTTT; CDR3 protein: CASSLGRRTEAFF